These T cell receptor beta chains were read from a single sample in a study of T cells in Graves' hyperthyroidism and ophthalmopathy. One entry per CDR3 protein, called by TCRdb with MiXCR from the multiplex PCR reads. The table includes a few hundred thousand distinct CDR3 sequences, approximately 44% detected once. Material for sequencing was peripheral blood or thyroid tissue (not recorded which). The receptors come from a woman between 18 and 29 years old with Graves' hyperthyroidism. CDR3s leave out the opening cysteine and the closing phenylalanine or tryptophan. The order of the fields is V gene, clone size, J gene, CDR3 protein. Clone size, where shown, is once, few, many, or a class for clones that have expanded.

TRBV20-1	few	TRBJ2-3	SARGGLAGGGDTQY
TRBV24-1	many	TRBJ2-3	ATRAEGPDTQY
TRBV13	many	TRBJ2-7	ASSLWESNEQY
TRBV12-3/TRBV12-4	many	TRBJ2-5	ASSTYRKTQY
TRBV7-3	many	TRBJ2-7	ASSFTGTSGPLYEQY
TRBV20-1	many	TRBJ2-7	SASSLQLYEQY
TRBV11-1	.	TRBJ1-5	ASSLAGQADNQPQH
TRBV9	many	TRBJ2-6	ASSVDRGSGANVLT
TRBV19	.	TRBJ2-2	ASSIGTSGSTGELF
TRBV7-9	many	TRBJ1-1	ASSLGSAEAF
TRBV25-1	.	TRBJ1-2	ASSEFGGRQGYT
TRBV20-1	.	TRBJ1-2	SASEFPDTQYGYT
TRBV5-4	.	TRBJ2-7	ASSSGQGHSYEQY
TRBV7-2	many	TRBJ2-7	ASSLERGQGYEQY
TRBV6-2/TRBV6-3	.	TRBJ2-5	ASSSWDRRETQY
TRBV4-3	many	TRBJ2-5	ASSQERTGVQETQY
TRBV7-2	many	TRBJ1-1	ASSETGTGTEAF
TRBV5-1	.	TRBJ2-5	ASSLRSVGGVQETQY
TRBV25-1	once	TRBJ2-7	ASSASEGLATSYEQY
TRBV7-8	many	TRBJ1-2	ASRRTEVYGYT
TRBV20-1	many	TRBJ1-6	SALDRVNSPLH
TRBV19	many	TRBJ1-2	ASSNLDIGYGYT
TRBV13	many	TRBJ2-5	ASSFWGRGTQY
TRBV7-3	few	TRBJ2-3	ASTPHTQY
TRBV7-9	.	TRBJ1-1	ASRRLGVRNTEAF
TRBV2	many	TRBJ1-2	ASRNRVGSFLRVGYT
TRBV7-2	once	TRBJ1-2	ASSLVGTGTNYGYT
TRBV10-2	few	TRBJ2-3	ASSELGRGADTQY
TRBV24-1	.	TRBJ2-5	ATSDPGQGTGPQY
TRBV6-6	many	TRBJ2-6	AIISGANVLT
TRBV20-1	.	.	STDAEYNEQF
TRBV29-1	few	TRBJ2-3	SAPLAGFTDTQY
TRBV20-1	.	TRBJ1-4	SASGRAAKLF
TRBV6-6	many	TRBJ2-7	ASSYSSGYYEQY
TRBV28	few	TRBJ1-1	ASSLLGWDTEAF
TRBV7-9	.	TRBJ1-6	ASSLVGMTVGDPSPLH
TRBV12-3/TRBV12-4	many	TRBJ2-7	ASSSFLASYEQY
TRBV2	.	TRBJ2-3	ASSEDWQDTQY
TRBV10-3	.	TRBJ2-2	AISDVGKGELF
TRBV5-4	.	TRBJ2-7	ASSLKMVAGGREQY
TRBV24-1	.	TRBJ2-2	ATSDAGIPYSGELF
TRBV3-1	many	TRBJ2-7	ASSISGSQEQY
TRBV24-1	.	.	ATAAGAYNEQF
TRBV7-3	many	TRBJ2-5	ASSFRRGETQY
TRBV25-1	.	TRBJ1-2	ESGALSKEISGQGIYGHT
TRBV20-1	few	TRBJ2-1	SASDAEGRTNEQF